This T cell receptor (beta chain) emerged from a study of T cell repertoires in cytomegalovirus infection. Turning to the study itself: Indications of both CMV infection and matching HLA type were provided by public TCR beta signatures. Study-level results: CMV-specific TCR beta clonotypes restricted by HLA-C dominated the ex vivo response. Pooled public TCR beta family frequency picked out CMV carriers with the relevant HLA.

TCRdb processed the reads anew with MiXCR; each CDR3 protein has one entry. The sample includes about 230,000 distinct CDR3 sequences, approximately 24% of them seen just once. This clonotype was counted a few times. The antigen is not known. The sequenced sample consisted of CD8+ T cells from PBMCs. This receptor was obtained from a human donor in good health (CMV status not recorded). Some clones in this sample may be carry-over from other donors' samples.

CDR3 coding DNA: TGTGCCACCCCTAGCGGGGGGTTTGCCTACAATGAGCAGTTCTTC. Translating gives CATPSGGFAYNEQFF. The genes are TRBV6-1 and TRBJ2-1; TRBD2 matches 11 bases. The CDR3 is 15 residues long. Germline CDR1 MNHNS, CDR2 SASEGT. V lost 10 bases to trimming and J lost 2 bases; unmatched junction nucleotides: 7.